This T cell receptor (beta chain) was captured in a study of shared clonotypes between healthy human individuals. In the study overall: Researchers assigned three CD4 naive, three CD4 memory, two CD8 naive and one CD8 memory plate to each donor.

Concerning this clone: Other DNA sequences from this sample encode an identical CDR3 as well.

Terminally differentiated effector memory CD45RA+ cells were excluded from the naive CD8 cells, which were CD45RO-negative and positively selected for CCR7. There were only Caucasian adults among the donors, and all lived in Nashville, Tennessee. Here immunoSEQ multiplex PCR was the method, and the copy in TCRdb shows in-frame clones only, minus some. The sample has millions of clones, less than 95% seen once. This CDR3 region has 14 residues. Trimming removed 6 bases at V and 2 bases at J, with 13 bases between. Germline V gene sequence: CDR1 MNHEY, CDR2 SMNVEV (reference sequence). The clonotype comes from a young man in good health. The genes are TRBV27 and TRBJ1-1, with a tentative D call TRBD1 (5 bases). Sequencing used naive CD8+ T cells sorted from blood. The CDR3 loop reads CASSPGTVNTEAFF. As DNA, the CDR3 is TGTGCCAGCAGCCCCGGGACCGTAAACACTGAAGCTTTCTTT.